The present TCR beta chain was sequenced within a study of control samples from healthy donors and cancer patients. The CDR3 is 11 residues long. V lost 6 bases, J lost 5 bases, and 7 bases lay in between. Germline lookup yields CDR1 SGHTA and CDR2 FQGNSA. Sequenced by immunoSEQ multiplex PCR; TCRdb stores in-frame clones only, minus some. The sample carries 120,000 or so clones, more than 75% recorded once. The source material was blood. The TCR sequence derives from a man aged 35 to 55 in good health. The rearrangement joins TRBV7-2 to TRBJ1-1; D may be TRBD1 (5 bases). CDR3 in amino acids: CASRWGTEAFF. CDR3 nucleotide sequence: TGTGCCAGCAGATGGGGGACTGAAGCTTTCTTT.